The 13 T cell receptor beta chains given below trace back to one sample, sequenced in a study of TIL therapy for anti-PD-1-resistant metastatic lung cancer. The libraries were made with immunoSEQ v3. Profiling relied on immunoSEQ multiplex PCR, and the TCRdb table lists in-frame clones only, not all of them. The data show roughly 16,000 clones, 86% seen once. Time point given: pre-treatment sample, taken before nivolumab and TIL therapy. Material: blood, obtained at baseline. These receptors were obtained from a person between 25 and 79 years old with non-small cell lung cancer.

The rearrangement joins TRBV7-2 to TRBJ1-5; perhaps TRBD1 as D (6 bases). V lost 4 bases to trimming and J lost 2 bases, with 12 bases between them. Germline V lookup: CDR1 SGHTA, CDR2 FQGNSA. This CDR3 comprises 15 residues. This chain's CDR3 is CASSSRQVGNQPQHF. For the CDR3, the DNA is TGTGCCAGCAGCTCCCGACAGGTTGGCAATCAGCCCCAGCATTTT.

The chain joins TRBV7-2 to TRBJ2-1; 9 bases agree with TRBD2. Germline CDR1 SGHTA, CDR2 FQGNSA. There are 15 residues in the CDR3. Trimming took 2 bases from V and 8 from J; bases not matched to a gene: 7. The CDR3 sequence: CASSLLGGGADEQFF. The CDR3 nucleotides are TGTGCCAGCAGCTTACTCGGCGGGGGGGCCGATGAGCAGTTCTTC.

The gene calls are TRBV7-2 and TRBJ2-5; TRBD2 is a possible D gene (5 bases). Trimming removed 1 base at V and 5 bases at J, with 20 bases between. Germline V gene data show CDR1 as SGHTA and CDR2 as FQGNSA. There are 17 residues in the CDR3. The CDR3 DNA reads TGTGCCAGCAGCTTAGGCATCTTAGGAGGTTCGAGGGAGACCCAGTACTTC. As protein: CASSLGILGGSRETQYF.

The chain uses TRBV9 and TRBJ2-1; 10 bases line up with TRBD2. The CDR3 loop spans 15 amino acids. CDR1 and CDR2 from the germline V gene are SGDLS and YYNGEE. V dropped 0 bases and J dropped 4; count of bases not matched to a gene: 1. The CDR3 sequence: CASSVDSGRYNEQFF. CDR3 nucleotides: TGTGCCAGCAGCGTAGATAGCGGGAGGTACAATGAGCAGTTCTTC. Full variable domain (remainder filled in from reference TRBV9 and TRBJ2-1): DSGVTQTPKHLITATGQRVTLRCSPRSGDLSVYWYQQSLDQGLQFLIQYYNGEERAKGNILERFSAQQFPDLHSELNLSSLELGDSALYFCASSVDSGRYNEQFFGPGTRLTVL.

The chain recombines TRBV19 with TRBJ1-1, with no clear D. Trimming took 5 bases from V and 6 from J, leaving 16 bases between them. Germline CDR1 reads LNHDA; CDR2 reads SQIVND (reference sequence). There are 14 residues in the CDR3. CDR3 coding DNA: TGTGCCAGTAGTTATGACCTTCGAGGCTCTGAAGCTTTCTTT. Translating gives CASSYDLRGSEAFF. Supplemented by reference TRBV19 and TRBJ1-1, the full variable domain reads DGGITQSPKYLFRKEGQNVTLSCEQNLNHDAMYWYRQDPGQGLRLIYYSQIVNDFQKGDIAEGYSVSREKKESFPLTVTSAQKNPTAFYLCASSYDLRGSEAFFGQGTRLTVV.

As DNA, the CDR3 is TGTGCCAGCTCGTCCGGGACAGGGTCCTACGAGCAGTACTTC. Amino acids: CASSSGTGSYEQYF. V and J are TRBV18 and TRBJ2-7; 9 bases fit TRBD1. This CDR3 contains 14 residues. Per germline, CDR1 KGHSH and CDR2 LQKENI. Trimming cost V 6 bases and J 1 base; bases outside gene matches: 4.

The CDR3, as DNA: TGTGCCAGCTCACCTGATTCATTCCTGGCTGAAGCTTTCTTT. It encodes CASSPDSFLAEAFF. The chain joins TRBV18 to TRBJ1-1; D not resolved. This CDR3 has 14 residues. Germline V gene lookup returns CDR1 KGHSH and CDR2 LQKENI. Trimming took 3 bases from V and 6 from J, leaving 14 bases between them.

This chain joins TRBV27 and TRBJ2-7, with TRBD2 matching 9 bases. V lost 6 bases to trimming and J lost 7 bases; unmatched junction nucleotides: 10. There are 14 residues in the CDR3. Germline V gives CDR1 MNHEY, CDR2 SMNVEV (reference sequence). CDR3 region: CASRPGLANSEQYV. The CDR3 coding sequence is TGTGCCAGCAGACCCGGACTAGCGAATAGTGAGCAGTACGTC.

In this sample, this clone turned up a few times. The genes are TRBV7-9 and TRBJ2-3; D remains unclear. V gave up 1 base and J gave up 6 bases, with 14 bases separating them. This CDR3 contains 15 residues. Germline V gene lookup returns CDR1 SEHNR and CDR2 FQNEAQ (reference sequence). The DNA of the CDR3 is TGTGCCAGCAGCTTAGATGGCGCTCCCGGGGATACGCAGTATTTT. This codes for CASSLDGAPGDTQYF.

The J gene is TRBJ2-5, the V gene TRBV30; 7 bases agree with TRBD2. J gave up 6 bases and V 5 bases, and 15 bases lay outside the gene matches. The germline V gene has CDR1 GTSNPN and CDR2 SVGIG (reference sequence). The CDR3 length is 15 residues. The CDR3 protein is CAWEVRERDWKTQYF. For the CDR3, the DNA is TGTGCCTGGGAGGTTCGGGAGCGGGATTGGAAGACCCAGTACTTC.

CDR3 sequence: CASSQRGGRGPPGEQFF. As DNA, the CDR3 is TGCGCCAGCAGCCAGAGAGGGGGCAGGGGCCCACCGGGTGAGCAGTTCTTC. The rearrangement uses TRBV4-3 and TRBJ2-1; 7 bases are a match to TRBD1. There are 17 residues in the CDR3. The germline gives CDR1 LGHNA, CDR2 YSLEER. Trimming removed 3 bases from V and 9 bases from J; junction bases left unmatched: 17.

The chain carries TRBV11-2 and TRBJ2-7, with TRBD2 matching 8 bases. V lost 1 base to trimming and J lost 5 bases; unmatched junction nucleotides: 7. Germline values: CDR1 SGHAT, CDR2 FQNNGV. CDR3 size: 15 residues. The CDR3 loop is CASSLAWTSFNEQYF. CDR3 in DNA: TGTGCCAGCAGCTTAGCCTGGACTAGCTTCAACGAGCAGTACTTC.

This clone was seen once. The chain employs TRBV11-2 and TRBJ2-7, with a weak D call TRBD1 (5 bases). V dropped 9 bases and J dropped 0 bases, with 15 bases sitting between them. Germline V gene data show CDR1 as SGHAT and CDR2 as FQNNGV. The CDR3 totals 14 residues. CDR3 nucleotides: TGTGCCAGTAGAAGGGGATACAGCTCCTACGAGCAGTACGTC. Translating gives CASRRGYSSYEQYV.